The present T cell receptor (beta chain) was sequenced within a study of T cells after yellow fever vaccination. General study results and limits: Clonotypes shared by both compartments, CD4 and CD8, made up a small share. In post-booster samples, most primary-vaccination clones reappeared (about 97% CD4, 70% to 90% CD8).

They built TCR cDNA with 5'RACE template switching, a step that put in a universal primer site and UMIs. One entry per CDR3 protein results from TCRdb running MiXCR on the 5' RACE reads. The top ten hold about 17% of the sample, which has approximately 510,000 distinct CDR3 sequences, around a fifth seen once. Only a few counts were recorded for this clonotype. Its antigen is as yet unknown. Material: PBMCs, obtained more than 20 days after the first yellow fever vaccination. The clonotype originates from a man aged 18 to 29 who received the YFV17D yellow fever vaccine.

The CDR3 DNA is TGTGCCAGCAGTTCCTCGGGAGATTTGGAGCAGTACTTC. Translated, it gives CASSSSGDLEQYF. V gene TRBV28 combines with J gene TRBJ2-7; TRBD2 might be the D (6 bases). V lost 4 bases and J lost 7, with 14 bases in between. Per the germline V gene, CDR1 is MDHEN and CDR2 is SYDVKM. This CDR3 comprises 13 residues. The full variable domain, rest sourced from reference TRBV28 and TRBJ2-7, is DVKVTQSSRYLVKRTGEKVFLECVQDMDHENMFWYRQDPGLGLRLIYFSYDVKMKEKGDIPEGYSVSREKKERFSLILESASTNQTSMYLCASSSSGDLEQYFGPGTRLTVT.